This T cell receptor beta chain was retrieved from a study of blood T cell repertoires in COVID-19. Study as a whole: Acute-phase and convalescent COVID-19 samples originated in the United States, Italy and Spain. Sample material is recorded as cDNA or gDNA derived from T cells, B-cell-depleted T cells, or PBMCs.

Libraries were prepared by immunoSEQ multiplex PCR; TCRdb keeps only in-frame clonotypes and omits some of them. The table records approximately 94,000 clones, roughly nine tenths of them present only once. The V gene lost 7 bases and the J gene lost 6 bases, with 22 bases spanning the gap. In germline, CDR1 is MDHEN, CDR2 SYDVKM. This CDR3 region has 15 residues. The chain has TRBV28 and TRBJ2-7; TRBD2 might be the D (5 bases). The material sequenced was peripheral blood. This clonotype was sampled from a man between 25 and 39 years old in a cohort sampled during active COVID-19. The CDR3 DNA sequence: TGTGCCAGCAATAAGAGGGCCACGCTGGCGGGCGAGCAGTACTTC. It is translated as CASNKRATLAGEQYF.